This T cell receptor beta chain emerged from a study of persistence of HIV-infected CD4 T cells. Study observations and caveats: Proviral oligoclonality tracked with TCR oligoclonality within the same sorted cells.

The immunoSEQ assay was version 4, run in survey mode. Sequencing used immunoSEQ multiplex PCR; TCRdb keeps in-frame clones, though not all of them. The sample yields approximately 35,000 clones, roughly four fifths seen once. This CDR3 is built from 13 residues. Trimming shortened V by 6 bases and J by 9 bases, and 15 bases separated the two germline ends. CDR1 MNHEY and CDR2 SVGEGT come from the germline V gene. As concerns this clone: Its antigen remains unidentified.

The stimulus was lysate of CMV-infected fibroblasts, around 9.3 ug/mL. Sorted nonresponding memory CD4+ T cells were CD40L-negative, CD69-negative, CD45RO-high. For at least 4 years, plasma HIV-1 RNA was undetectable (<50 copies/mL). The chain uses TRBV6-2 or TRBV6-3 and TRBJ2-1; D is perhaps TRBD1 (6 bases). This specimen was CD4+ T cells sorted from PBMCs after 18-hour stimulation, taken from a patient who received antiretroviral therapy. This TCR was sampled from an adult man with HIV who was CMV-seropositive. This CDR3 is CASSWSLRGEQFF. CDR3 DNA: TGTGCCAGCAGCTGGTCCCTCAGGGGTGAGCAGTTCTTC.